The clone carrying this T cell receptor (beta chain) was detected a few times. The data were produced by immunoSEQ multiplex PCR, yet TCRdb's version contains in-frame clones alone and is incomplete. The repertoire holds about 220,000 clones, with roughly four fifths as singletons. This sample is drawn from a study of blood T cell repertoires in COVID-19. Participant age was about 18 to 100 years, and participants resided in about two dozen US areas. Germline lookup yields CDR1 SNHLY and CDR2 FYNNEI. The V end was cut by 7 bases, the J end by 8 bases, with 14 bases between. The CDR3 runs to 12 residues.

The gene calls are TRBV2 and TRBJ1-2; a weak D match, TRBD1 (6 bases). The sample comprised PBMCs or T cells enriched from blood (not recorded which). The source of this sequence is a woman aged 60-75 years who had recovered from COVID-19. CDR3 coding DNA: TGTGCCAGCAACAGGGCGGTGGAGGGCTACACCTTC. Protein sequence: CASNRAVEGYTF.